This T cell receptor beta chain is drawn from a study of control samples from healthy donors and cancer patients. CDR1 is MNHEY and CDR2 is SVGAGI in the germline V gene. Losses at the gene ends were 6 bases for V and 0 bases for J; bases not matched to a gene: 5. The CDR3 covers 15 residues. Sequencing used immunoSEQ multiplex PCR; TCRdb keeps in-frame clones, though not all of them. This table holds fewer than 85,000 clones, approximately 92% found once. The clonotype comes from a woman aged 55-70 years in good health. The chain couples TRBV6-5 to TRBJ2-1; TRBD2 matches 7 bases. The sequencing sample was made of blood. In nucleotides, the CDR3 is TGTGCCAGCAGGGCAGCGGGGACCTCCTACAATGAGCAGTTCTTC. Its translation is CASRAAGTSYNEQFF.